This T cell receptor beta chain is from a study of blood T cell repertoires in COVID-19. Study overall: Collection of acute and convalescent COVID-19 samples took place in the United States, Italy and Spain. The cDNA or gDNA used as material had been derived from T cells, B-cell-depleted T cells, or PBMCs.

This clone appeared a single time. This CDR3 is built from 11 residues. Germline V gene data show CDR1 as KGHDR and CDR2 as SFDVKD. Trimming took off 2 bases at V and 14 bases at J, with 11 bases between the two ends. Original methodology: Scientists estimated how many nucleated cells there were by amplifying reference gene primers. Profiling relied on immunoSEQ multiplex PCR, and the TCRdb table lists in-frame clones only, not all of them. V and J calls plus clone size are reproduced from that table; the DNA served to infer D and trimming. The table lists about 260,000 clones, about nine tenths of them singletons, with roughly 8.5% in the top ten.

The TCR sequence derives from a man in his forties or fifties with active or convalescent COVID-19. The sequenced material came from peripheral blood. The chain couples TRBV24-1 to TRBJ1-1; D is ambiguous. The CDR3 DNA sequence: TGTGCCACCAGTGATTCTACCACCACCTTCTTT. Its translation is CATSDSTTTFF.